Each of the 21 T cell receptor beta chains below was sequenced from the same sample in a study of cytomegalovirus exposure and HLA in healthy donors. It was with 60 Vbeta and 13 Jbeta primers that the PCR ran. Profiled with immunoSEQ multiplex PCR; TCRdb holds only in-frame clones, not every one. The table for this sample gives tens of thousands of clones. The sample was PBMCs. Receptor source: a young man in good health and CMV-seronegative.

The V and J genes are TRBV6-6 and TRBJ2-5; TRBD2 matches 9 bases. The germline CDR1 and CDR2 sequences are MNHNY and SVGAGI (reference sequence). The CDR3 is 15 residues long. V trimming: 5 bases; J trimming: 2 bases; junction bases outside the gene matches: 6. This chain's CDR3 is CASSPAGGRQETQYF. CDR3 DNA: TGTGCCAGCAGTCCCGCGGGGGGGAGACAAGAGACCCAGTACTTC.

The J gene is TRBJ1-1, the V gene TRBV5-5; D call uncertain. The CDR3 loop spans 14 amino acids. Trimming cost V 0 bases and J 0 bases, with 6 bases left between them. Germline V gene sequence: CDR1 SGHKS, CDR2 YYEKEE (reference sequence). CDR3 DNA sequence: TGTGCCAGCAGCTTGGACATCTTGAACACTGAAGCTTTCTTT. This encodes CASSLDILNTEAFF. Complete variable domain (other parts from reference TRBV5-5 and TRBJ1-1): DAGVTQSPTHLIKTRGQQVTLRCSPISGHKSVSWYQQVLGQGPQFIFQYYEKEERGRGNFPDRFSARQFPNYSSELNVNALLLGDSALYLCASSLDILNTEAFFGQGTRLTVV.

The rearrangement uses TRBV10-3 and TRBJ1-3, with D hard to call. The CDR3 contains 14 residues. Germline CDR1 ENHRY, CDR2 SYGVKD. Trimming cost V 3 bases and J 2 bases, with 8 bases left between them. The CDR3, as DNA: TGTGCCATCAGTGAACGGGGAACTGGAAACACCATATATTTT. It yields the protein CAISERGTGNTIYF.

V and J are TRBV6-5 and TRBJ1-1; TRBD1 matches at 7 bases. The ends lost 2 bases at V and 3 bases at J; junction bases unmatched: 6. CDR3 length: 15 amino acids. CDR1 and CDR2 (germline): MNHEY, SVGAGI. CDR3 region: CASSYPSGQDTEAFF. The CDR3 region has the DNA TGTGCCAGCAGTTACCCCTCTGGACAGGACACTGAAGCTTTCTTT.

The chain has TRBV25-1 and TRBJ1-1, with D perhaps TRBD1 (5 bases). The length of the CDR3 is 14 residues. V lost 5 bases and J 5 bases, leaving 15 bases between the germline ends. Germline V CDR1 and CDR2: MGHDK, SYGVNS. DNA for the CDR3: TGTGCCAGCAGTTTAGGAGGGGAGTCGACTGAAGCTTTCTTT. This translates into CASSLGGESTEAFF.

This rearrangement joins TRBV5-3 to TRBJ1-1; 7 bases line up with TRBD1. TRBV5-3 is filed as an ORF, its function uncertain. The CDR3 contains 16 residues. Trimming at V came to 1 base and at J to 8 bases, leaving 14 bases not matched to a gene. CDR3 amino acids: CARSLTTGHLITEAFF. CDR3 coding DNA: TGTGCCAGAAGCTTGACGACAGGGCACCTCATAACCGAAGCTTTCTTT.

The chain recombines TRBV25-1 with TRBJ2-7; TRBD1 matches 8 bases. The V and J ends lost 4 bases and 1 base, in that order; junction bases with no gene match: 3. The CDR3 covers 14 residues. Germline V gene lookup returns CDR1 MGHDK and CDR2 SYGVNS. The chain's CDR3 is CASSADRGSYEQYF. The CDR3 bases are TGTGCCAGCAGTGCCGACAGGGGATCCTACGAGCAGTACTTC.

The chain recombines TRBV15 with TRBJ1-5; tentative D call: TRBD1 (5 bases). Germline lookup yields CDR1 LNHNV and CDR2 YYDKDF (reference sequence). The CDR3 totals 14 residues. Trimming shortened V by 5 bases and J by 6 bases, and 14 bases separated the two germline ends. The CDR3 loop reads CATSVGGQGQPQHF. The CDR3 coding sequence is TGTGCCACCAGCGTGGGAGGGCAGGGTCAGCCCCAGCATTTT.

The gene calls are TRBV29-1 and TRBJ1-1; the D is unclear. The CDR3 totals 12 residues. The germline V gene has CDR1 SQVTM and CDR2 ANQGSEA. Trimming pared 5 bases from V and 8 bases from J, leaving 15 bases between. The DNA for the CDR3 is TGCAGCGTTTCCCTCGGGCGGGGAGAAGCTTTCTTT. As protein: CSVSLGRGEAFF. The full variable domain, completed using reference TRBV29-1 and TRBJ1-1, is SAVISQKPSRDICQRGTSLTIQCQVDSQVTMMFWYRQQPGQSLTLIATANQGSEATYESGFVIDKFPISRPNLTFSTLTVSNMSPEDSSIYLCSVSLGRGEAFFGQGTRLTVV.

The chain recombines TRBV7-2 with TRBJ1-2; 7 nucleotides agree with TRBD1. Per germline, CDR1 SGHTA and CDR2 FQGNSA. CDR3 length: 13 residues. V shed 5 bases, J shed 7 bases, and the junction held 7 bases outside the gene matches. The CDR3 is CASSDRQGSGYTF. The CDR3 coding sequence is TGTGCCAGCAGCGACCGACAGGGATCTGGCTACACCTTC. The entire variable domain, with the rest obtained from reference TRBV7-2 and TRBJ1-2, is as follows: GAGVSQSPSNKVTEKGKDVELRCDPISGHTALYWYRQSLGQGLEFLIYFQGNSAPDKSGLPSDRFSAERTGGSVSTLTIQRTQQEDSAVYLCASSDRQGSGYTFGSGTRLTVV.

CDR3 DNA: TGTGCCAGCAGCCTATGGACATCTCCCATCTCCCTCGAGCAGTACTTC. Translating it yields CASSLWTSPISLEQYF. The chain is built from TRBV7-3 and TRBJ2-7; D may be TRBD1 (5 bases). With 5 bases removed from V and 6 bases from J, the gap between germline ends came to 23 bases. The CDR3 loop spans 16 amino acids. Germline CDR1 SGHTA, CDR2 FQGTGA.

V usage is TRBV7-2 and J usage is TRBJ2-7, with D possibly TRBD2 on 6 matching bases. V was shortened by 4 bases and J by 2 bases, with 12 bases between the two germline ends. Germline V gene lookup returns CDR1 SGHTA and CDR2 FQGNSA. The CDR3 has 14 residues. The DNA for the CDR3 is TGTGCCAGCAGCTCGGGACTCAAAGCCTACGAGCAGTACTTC. This codes for CASSSGLKAYEQYF.

This chain connects TRBV7-9 to TRBJ1-2; D is ambiguous. The CDR3 sequence is 13 residues long. CDR1 is SEHNR, CDR2 FQNEAQ, per germline (reference sequence). The V end was cut by 3 bases, the J end by 8 bases, with 13 bases between. The CDR3 nucleotides read TGTGCCAGCAGCTTTAGCGGGCCGGAGGGCTACACCTTC. The encoded protein is CASSFSGPEGYTF.

The genes are TRBV7-9 and TRBJ2-5; possibly TRBD1 for D (5 bases). The J call may be incorrect, as the DNA end agrees better with TRBJ2-7. The germline CDR1 and CDR2 sequences are SEHNR and FQNEAQ (reference sequence). The CDR3 is 16 residues long. The CDR3 is CASSSIGHLRFDEQYF. The CDR3 DNA is TGTGCCAGCAGCTCTATCGGACATCTTCGATTTGACGAGCAGTACTTC.

The chain links TRBV6-5 to TRBJ2-7; D gene ambiguous. The CDR3 runs to 14 residues. The germline CDR1 and CDR2 sequences are MNHEY and SVGAGI. Trimming removed 0 bases from V and 4 bases from J, with 10 bases in between. The DNA of the CDR3 is TGTGCCAGCAGTTACTCGCCAGAAGTGTACGAGCAGTACTTC. Protein: CASSYSPEVYEQYF.

V is TRBV6-5 and J is TRBJ2-7, with TRBD2 identical over 8 bases. Trimming cost V 6 bases and J 1 base; bases outside gene matches: 2. CDR1 MNHEY and CDR2 SVGAGI come from the germline V gene. CDR3 length: 13 amino acids. The DNA for the CDR3 is TGTGCCAGCAGCCGGGGGGGATCCTACGAGCAGTACTTC. Translation: CASSRGGSYEQYF.

V gene TRBV7-3 combines with J gene TRBJ1-6; D is ambiguous. V gave up 5 bases and J gave up 9 bases, with 11 bases separating them. Per germline, CDR1 SGHTA and CDR2 FQGTGA. The CDR3 covers 13 residues. The CDR3 region has the DNA TGTGCCAGCAGCGAACACGGGGTTTCACCCCTCCACTTT. Amino acid sequence: CASSEHGVSPLHF.

This chain joins TRBV7-9 and TRBJ2-5, with 7 bases aligning to TRBD1. The CDR3 is 18 residues long. Germline values: CDR1 SEHNR, CDR2 FQNEAQ (reference sequence). V lost 4 bases and J lost 0; bases outside the gene matches: 14. CDR3 sequence: CASSSPRRPDRYQETQYF. DNA for the CDR3: TGTGCCAGCAGCTCCCCCCGAAGACCGGACAGGTACCAAGAGACCCAGTACTTC.

The V call is TRBV5-6, the J call TRBJ2-7, with D possibly being TRBD1 (5 bases). The CDR3 consists of 11 residues. Trimming cost V 4 bases and J 7 bases, with 9 bases left between them. Germline values: CDR1 SGHDT, CDR2 YYEEEE. In DNA, the CDR3 is TGTGCCAGCAGCGTTACAGGAGAGCAGTACTTC. Translation: CASSVTGEQYF.

V is TRBV10-1 and J is TRBJ2-7; D unresolved. Trimming pared 5 bases from V and 1 base from J, leaving 12 bases between. Germline V gene data show CDR1 as WNHNN and CDR2 as SYGVQD (reference sequence). The CDR3 covers 14 residues. Written as DNA, the CDR3 is TGCGCCAGCAGTAGACACGACGTGTCCTACGAGCAGTACTTC. Protein sequence: CASSRHDVSYEQYF.

Note on this clone: Other DNA variants within this sample encode the same CDR3. The chain has TRBV4-2 and TRBJ2-7; 8 bases line up with TRBD2. The CDR3 has 16 amino acids. Germline V gene sequence: CDR1 LGHNA, CDR2 YNFKEQ. V lost 0 bases to trimming and J lost 0 bases; unmatched junction nucleotides: 4. CDR3 sequence: CASSQDSGGLSYEQYF. The DNA for the CDR3 is TGTGCCAGCAGCCAAGACTCGGGAGGGCTCTCCTACGAGCAGTACTTC.